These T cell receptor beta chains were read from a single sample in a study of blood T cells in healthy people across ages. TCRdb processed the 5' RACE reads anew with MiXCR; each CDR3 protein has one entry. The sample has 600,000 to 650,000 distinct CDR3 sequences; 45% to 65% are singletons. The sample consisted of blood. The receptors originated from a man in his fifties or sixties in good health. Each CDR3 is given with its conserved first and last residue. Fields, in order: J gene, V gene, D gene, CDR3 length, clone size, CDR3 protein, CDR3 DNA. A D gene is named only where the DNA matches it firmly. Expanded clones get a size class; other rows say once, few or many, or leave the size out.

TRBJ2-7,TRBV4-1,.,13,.,CASSQGWGDEQYF,TGCGCCAGCAGCCAAGGTTGGGGAGACGAGCAGTACTTC
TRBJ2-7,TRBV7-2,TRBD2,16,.,CASSGSSGGAGYEQYF,TGTGCCAGCAGCGGATCTAGCGGGGGGGCAGGGTATGAGCAGTACTTC
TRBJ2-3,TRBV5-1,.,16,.,CASSSEVADSGDTQYF,TGCGCCAGCAGCTCGGAGGTGGCGGACAGCGGGGATACGCAGTATTTT
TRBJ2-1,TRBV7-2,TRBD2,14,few,CASSLGLVNNEQFF,TGTGCCAGCAGCCTAGGACTAGTCAACAATGAGCAGTTCTTC
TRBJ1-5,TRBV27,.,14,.,CASILDDSNQPQHF,.
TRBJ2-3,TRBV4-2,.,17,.,CASSQERLALVTDTQYF,TGTGCCAGCAGCCAAGAAAGGCTCGCTCTCGTCACAGATACGCAGTATTTT
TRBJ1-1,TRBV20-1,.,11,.,CSASRATEAFF,TGCAGTGCTAGCCGGGCCACTGAAGCTTTCTTT
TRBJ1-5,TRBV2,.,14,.,CASSEGGRNQPQHF,TGTGCCAGCAGTGAAGGCGGACGCAATCAGCCCCAGCATTTT
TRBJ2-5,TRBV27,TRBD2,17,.,CASSLITAGGPQETQYF,TGTGCCAGCAGTTTAATCACAGCGGGGGGCCCGCAAGAGACCCAGTACTTC
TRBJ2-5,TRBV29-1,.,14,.,CSVEDLGFPETQYF,TGCAGCGTTGAAGATCTGGGCTTTCCAGAGACCCAGTACTTC
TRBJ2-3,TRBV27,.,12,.,CASAPIGNTQYF,TGTGCCAGCGCCCCGATCGGAAATACGCAGTATTTT
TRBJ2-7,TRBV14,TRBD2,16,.,CASSQDTSGRIYEQYF,TGTGCCAGCAGCCAAGACACTAGCGGGAGGATCTACGAGCAGTACTTC
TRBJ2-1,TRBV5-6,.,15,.,CASSLFDKGGDEQFF,TGTGCCAGCAGCTTGTTCGACAAAGGAGGGGATGAGCAGTTCTTC
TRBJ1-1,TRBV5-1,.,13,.,CASSNVGNTEAFF,TGCGCCAGCAGCAACGTAGGTAACACTGAAGCTTTCTTT
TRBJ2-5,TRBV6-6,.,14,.,CASIKWGVRETQYF,TGTGCCAGCATAAAGTGGGGTGTGCGAGAGACCCAGTACTTC
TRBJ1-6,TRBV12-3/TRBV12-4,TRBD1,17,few,CASSRKWDRNYNSPLHF,TGTGCCAGCAGCAGGAAGTGGGACAGAAATTATAATTCACCCCTCCACTTT
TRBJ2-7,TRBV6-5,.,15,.,CASRSSMQGYGEQYF,TGTGCCAGCAGAAGCTCGATGCAGGGGTATGGCGAGCAGTACTTC
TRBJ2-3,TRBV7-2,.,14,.,CASSLDQGTDTQYF,TGTGCCAGCAGCTTAGATCAGGGAACAGATACGCAGTATTTT
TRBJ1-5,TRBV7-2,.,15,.,CASSLAGGNNQPQHF,TGTGCCAGCAGCTTAGCTGGGGGAAACAATCAGCCCCAGCATTTT
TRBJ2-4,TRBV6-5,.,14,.,CASSRGEAKNIQYF,TGTGCCAGCAGCAGGGGGGAGGCCAAAAACATTCAGTACTTC
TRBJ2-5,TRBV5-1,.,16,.,CASSPTRLGGQETQYF,TGCGCCAGCAGCCCCACTAGGTTGGGGGGACAAGAGACCCAGTACTTC
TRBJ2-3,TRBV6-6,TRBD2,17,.,CASSYLWVATSTETQYF,TGTGCCAGCAGTTACCTCTGGGTAGCGACTAGCACAGAGACGCAGTATTTT
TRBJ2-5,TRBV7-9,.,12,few,CASSLDAATQYF,TGTGCCAGCAGCTTAGATGCAGCGACCCAGTACTTC
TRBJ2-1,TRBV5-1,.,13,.,CASSLVGRNEQFF,TGCGCCAGCAGCTTGGTAGGAAGGAATGAGCAGTTCTTC
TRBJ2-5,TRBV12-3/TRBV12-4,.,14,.,CASTVGSHQETQYF,TGTGCCAGCACCGTGGGGTCTCACCAAGAGACCCAGTACTTC
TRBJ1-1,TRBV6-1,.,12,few,CASSDINTEAFF,TGTGCCAGCAGTGACATCAACACTGAAGCTTTCTTT
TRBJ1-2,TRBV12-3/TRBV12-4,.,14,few,CASSPPGKNYGYTF,TGTGCCAGCAGTCCCCCGGGAAAGAACTATGGCTACACCTTC
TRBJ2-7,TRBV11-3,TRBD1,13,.,CASSLTGGGEQYF,TGTGCCAGCAGCTTGACAGGGGGCGGTGAGCAGTACTTC
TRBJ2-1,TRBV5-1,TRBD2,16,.,CASSLAGRGKNNEQFF,TGCGCCAGCAGCTTGGCAGGGCGGGGGAAAAACAATGAGCAGTTCTTC
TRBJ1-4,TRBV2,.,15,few,CASSGLTGTNEKLFF,TGTGCCAGCAGCGGATTGACAGGCACTAATGAAAAACTGTTTTTT
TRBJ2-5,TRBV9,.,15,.,CASSVDRGGRETQYF,TGTGCCAGCAGCGTAGACCGAGGAGGGAGGGAGACCCAGTACTTC